The rows below give T cell receptor beta chains drawn from one sample of a study of cytomegalovirus exposure and HLA in healthy donors. Sequencing used immunoSEQ multiplex PCR; TCRdb keeps in-frame clones, though not all of them. The top ten hold under 2% of the sample, which has about 160,000 clones, about 85% seen once. The sequenced sample consisted of PBMCs. The receptors derive from a man younger than 35 in good health and CMV-seronegative. Each CDR3 is given with its conserved first and last residue.

v_gene	j_gene	CDR3aa
TRBV28	TRBJ2-2	CASSFGLVTGELFF
TRBV7-9	TRBJ1-1	CASLTQGGPTEAFF
TRBV28	TRBJ2-5	CASSLGGPETQYF
TRBV19	TRBJ1-2	CASSIAEGNYGYTF
TRBV9	TRBJ1-4	CASSGRTASNEKLFF
TRBV28	TRBJ2-1	CASSRRMRDGEQFF
TRBV6-1	TRBJ2-7	CASTYAQGQHDEQYF
TRBV10-3	TRBJ2-3	CAISPWGTSGRGGALPTQYF
TRBV9	TRBJ1-1	CASSAHRVDGNTEAFF
TRBV7-2	TRBJ2-3	CASSLGLAGVDTQYF
TRBV11-2	TRBJ2-7	CASSDQGGAYFIEQYF
TRBV7-2	TRBJ2-4	CASSFGEIGKNIQYF
TRBV5-1	TRBJ2-3	CASSPTGVDTDTQYF
TRBV5-1	TRBJ2-7	CASSRNRDRGMGQYF
TRBV29-1	TRBJ2-3	CSVETWGPDTQYF
TRBV28	TRBJ1-1	CASSFEQLLTYTEAFF
TRBV9	TRBJ1-4	CASSGYRDEKLFF
TRBV10-3	TRBJ1-1	CAISGGGGKTEAFF
TRBV7-3	TRBJ1-2	CASSSGGAEGYTF
TRBV5-1	TRBJ2-3	CASSGSTSLAGASTDTQYF
TRBV5-4	.	CASTRPGTESHEQYF
TRBV6-5	TRBJ1-4	CASSYSNRDSEKLFF
TRBV6-1	TRBJ1-1	CASSDLLNTEAFF
TRBV5-4	TRBJ1-5	CASSSDGVQPQHF
TRBV11-2	TRBJ2-1	CASSSIGNEQFF
TRBV10-2	TRBJ2-6	CASSERASGANVLTF
TRBV2	TRBJ2-1	CASSEPARYNEQFF
TRBV27	TRBJ1-1	CASSLEDSEAFF
TRBV18	TRBJ1-2	CASSPGGGISYGYTF
TRBV11-3	TRBJ2-5	CASSKGARNGFETQYF
TRBV6-1	TRBJ1-1	CASSDGSGYAAEAFF
TRBV5-1	TRBJ1-6	CASSPGDSPLHF
TRBV6-1	TRBJ2-7	CASSVRLADPFPQYF
TRBV19	TRBJ1-5	CASAQGWGQPQHF
TRBV4-1	TRBJ2-2	CASSHPTSGRPGELFF
TRBV30	TRBJ1-2	CAWSPTNDRGNYGYTF
TRBV18	TRBJ1-5	CASSLTSGQGGNQPQHF
TRBV28	TRBJ2-3	CASCTRREADTQYF